These 18 T cell receptor beta chains originate from one sample sequenced in a study of T cells in women clearing cervical HPV infection. Clones were sequenced by immunoSEQ multiplex PCR, and TCRdb holds only the in-frame ones, with some missing. The ten most abundant clones cover around 3.5% of a sample with some 37,000 clones. The sequenced sample was blood buffy coat. The receptors here all came from a woman between 18 and 75 years old with a cervical HPV16 infection that either progressed to CIN3+ or cleared (not recorded which).

As for this clone: The read terminates 3 residues ahead of where the CDR3 ends, so the germline J gene completes it. This chain joins TRBV4-1 and TRBJ2-3; TRBD2 agrees at 10 bases. The CDR3 extends over 16 amino acids. Trimming at V came to 3 bases and at J to 4 bases, leaving 7 bases not matched to a gene. The V gene's germline CDR1 is MGHRA and CDR2 YSYEKL. Incomplete CDR3 DNA: TGCGCCAGCAGCCAGACACTAGCGGGGATTTCAGATACG. Its translation: CASSQTLAGISDT. Given in full, the CDR3 is CASSQTLAGISDTQYF.

Worth noting for this clone: The CDR3 goes on 3 residues after the read ends, and that part is filled in from the germline J gene. This chain connects TRBV11-3 to TRBJ2-3; 10 bases are shared with TRBD1. V was pared by 1 base and J by 4 bases, with 2 bases of the junction left unmatched. This CDR3 contains 15 residues. Germline V gives CDR1 SGHNT, CDR2 YENEEA. This CDR3 is CASSLGTGGPDTQYF. Incomplete CDR3 DNA: TGTGCCAGCAGCTTAGGGACAGGGGGGCCAGATACG. The full variable domain, with the rest looked up from reference TRBV11-3 and TRBJ2-3, is EAGVVQSPRYKIIEKKQPVAFWCNPISGHNTLYWYLQNLGQGPELLIRYENEEAVDDSQLPKDRFSAERLKGVDSTLKIQPAELGDSAVYLCASSLGTGGPDTQYFGPGTRLTVL.

This CDR3 reads CASGQGLPYEQYF. The part of the CDR3 DNA that was read is TGTGCCAGCGGACAGGGGCTTCCCTACGAG. The chain joins TRBV27 to TRBJ2-7, with 9 nucleotides matching TRBD1. The observed sequence ends 3 residues before the CDR3 terminus, with the missing tail filled in from the germline J gene. Germline CDR1 MNHEY, CDR2 SMNVEV (reference sequence). The V gene end was trimmed by 8 bases and the J gene end by 2 bases; junction bases not matched to a gene: 4. The CDR3 consists of 13 residues.

Turning to this clone: The CDR3 goes on 3 residues after the read ends, and that part is filled in from the germline J gene. This chain connects TRBV19 to TRBJ2-1; the match to TRBD2 covers 9 bases. Germline V gene lookup returns CDR1 LNHDA and CDR2 SQIVND (reference sequence). After removal of 1 base from V and 8 bases from J, the junction contained 6 bases not matched to a gene. This CDR3 is built from 15 residues. CDR3 DNA (partial): TGTGCCAGTAGTATAGGGGATAGCGGGAGCCATGAG. It is translated as CASSIGDSGSHE. From start to end, the CDR3 is CASSIGDSGSHEQFF.

As regards this clone: The read terminates 3 residues ahead of where the CDR3 ends, so the germline J gene completes it. The V call is TRBV30, the J call TRBJ1-1; D possibly corresponds to TRBD1 (6 bases). Germline V CDR1 and CDR2: GTSNPN, SVGIG (reference sequence). The CDR3 sequence is 13 residues long. V was pared by 5 bases and J by 1 base, with 11 bases between. Partial CDR3 DNA: TGTGCCTGGGGGCGACAGGAGAACACTGAA. Translating it yields CAWGRQENTE. The CDR3 in its entirety is CAWGRQENTEAFF.

As for this clone: From the germline J gene comes the end of the CDR3, since the read stops 3 residues before it. This chain connects TRBV7-9 to TRBJ2-2; D call uncertain. In germline, CDR1 is SEHNR, CDR2 FQNEAQ (reference sequence). The length of the CDR3 is 14 residues. V was clipped by 5 bases and J by 1 base, with 8 bases between them. The DNA read from the CDR3 is TGTGCCAGCAGCCACTACCTGAACACCGGGGAG. Protein: CASSHYLNTGE. The whole CDR3 sequence reads CASSHYLNTGELFF.

With respect to this clone: The read halts 3 residues ahead of the CDR3 end, with the missing end drawn from the germline J gene. The genes are TRBV11-2 and TRBJ2-7, with a tentative D call TRBD2 (6 bases). The germline CDR1 and CDR2 sequences are SGHAT and FQNNGV. The CDR3 consists of 14 residues. With 4 bases removed from V and 5 bases from J, the gap between germline ends came to 15 bases. The sequenced CDR3 bases are TGTGCCAGCAGCTATTTGAGTCTAGCGAACGAG. It is translated as CASSYLSLANE. Given in full, the CDR3 is CASSYLSLANEQYF.

CDR3 amino acids: CASSRVTDTQYF. The part of the CDR3 DNA that was read is TGTGCCAGCAGCAGGGTCACAGATACG. The chain has TRBV2 and TRBJ2-3; weak D call: TRBD1 (5 bases). The read ends 3 residues shy of where the CDR3 ends; the end is completed using the germline J gene. Looked up from germline, CDR1 is SNHLY and CDR2 is FYNNEI. Trimming removed 6 bases at V and 2 bases at J, with 6 bases between. This CDR3 spans 12 amino acids.

Comment on this clone: The read falls 3 residues short of the CDR3 end, and the missing part is taken from the germline J gene. The chain couples TRBV2 to TRBJ1-2; D may be TRBD1 (5 bases). This CDR3 is 14 amino acids long. The germline V and J ends were trimmed by 3 bases and 3 bases, with 11 bases remaining between them. Germline loops: CDR1 SNHLY, CDR2 FYNNEI. The chain's CDR3 is CASSEEAGDYGYTF. Incomplete CDR3 DNA: TGTGCCAGCAGTGAGGAGGCGGGGGACTATGGC.

About this clone: The read ends 3 residues early relative to the CDR3; the germline J gene fills the gap. The chain has TRBV5-4 and TRBJ2-2; D perhaps matches TRBD1 (5 bases). Trimming left V 0 bases short and J 0 bases short, with 9 bases between. Germline-derived CDR1 and CDR2 are SGHNT and YYREEE (reference sequence). The CDR3 is 16 residues long. CDR3 sequence: CASSLGSGTNTGELFF. The covered CDR3 bases are TGTGCCAGCAGCTTGGGTTCAGGGACGAACACCGGGGAG.

CDR3 DNA, as far as it was read: TGTGCCAGCAGCTGGGACAGGGCTATTGACTACGAC. This sequence encodes CASSWDRAIDYD. The CDR3 as a whole reads CASSWDRAIDYDYTF. The chain joins TRBV7-9 to TRBJ1-2; 9 positions agree with TRBD1. The read ends 3 residues shy of where the CDR3 ends; the end is completed using the germline J gene. CDR3 size: 15 residues. Germline V gives CDR1 SEHNR, CDR2 FQNEAQ (reference sequence).

Details on this clone: The read gets to within 3 residues of the CDR3 end, and the germline J gene fills in the rest. The rearrangement joins TRBV11-2 to TRBJ2-7; D is perhaps TRBD1 (5 bases). Germline CDR1 reads SGHAT; CDR2 reads FQNNGV. CDR3 size: 15 residues. Trimming pared 2 bases from V and 6 bases from J, leaving 17 bases between. CDR3 bases read: TGTGCCAGCAGCTTACAGGGAACAAGGGCAGGCGAG. Its protein product is CASSLQGTRAGE. The CDR3 in its entirety is CASSLQGTRAGEQYF.

About this clone itself: Read sequence stops 3 residues before the CDR3 end, and the germline J gene provides the missing end. The chain uses TRBV7-6 and TRBJ1-2; possible D gene TRBD1, 5 bases. CDR3 length: 15 amino acids. V was clipped by 1 base and J by 3 bases, with 12 bases between them. Germline V lookup: CDR1 SGHVS, CDR2 FNYEAQ. This chain's CDR3 is CASSLVPREDYGYTF. The covered CDR3 bases are TGTGCCAGCAGCTTAGTGCCCAGGGAGGACTATGGC. Using reference TRBV7-6 and TRBJ1-2 for the parts outside the CDR3, the full variable domain is GAGVSQSPRYKVTKRGQDVALRCDPISGHVSLYWYRQALGQGPEFLTYFNYEAQQDKSGLPNDRFSAERPEGSISTLTIQRTEQRDSAMYRCASSLVPREDYGYTFGSGTRLTVV.

In the case of this clone: The CDR3 end lies 3 residues beyond the end of the read and is filled in from the germline J gene. This chain joins TRBV29-1 and TRBJ1-2; perhaps TRBD1 as D (5 bases). Germline CDR1 and CDR2: SQVTM and ANQGSEA. Trimming removed 6 bases from V and 6 bases from J, with 17 bases in between. The CDR3 sequence is 13 residues long. Here the CDR3 reads CSVELQEGHGYTF. CDR3 bases read: TGCAGCGTAGAACTACAGGAAGGGCATGGC.

With regard to this clone: Read sequence stops 3 residues before the CDR3 end, and the germline J gene provides the missing end. The V and J genes are TRBV5-4 and TRBJ2-7; tentative D call: TRBD1 (6 bases). V was clipped by 0 bases and J by 2 bases, with 12 bases between them. CDR1 is SGHNT and CDR2 is YYREEE in the germline V gene (reference sequence). The CDR3 is 15 residues long. The CDR3 sequence: CASSLDPGQTYEQYF. Incomplete CDR3 DNA: TGTGCCAGCAGCTTGGATCCGGGACAAACCTACGAG.

To note about this clone: The observed sequence ends 3 residues before the CDR3 terminus, with the missing tail filled in from the germline J gene. The V call is TRBV7-9, the J call TRBJ2-1; D is unclear. CDR1 and CDR2 (germline): SEHNR, FQNEAQ (reference sequence). This CDR3 is 12 amino acids long. V dropped 1 base and J dropped 5 bases, with 3 bases sitting between them. CDR3 DNA, as far as it was read: TGTGCCAGCAGCTTAGAGGACAATGAG. Residues: CASSLEDNE. The whole CDR3 reads CASSLEDNEQFF.

Points on this clone: The sequence runs out 3 residues before the end of the CDR3; the remainder is reconstructed from the germline J gene. The chain has TRBV11-3 and TRBJ1-4; 11 nucleotides line up with TRBD1. V lost 5 bases, J lost 8 bases, and 4 bases stayed unmatched. Germline-derived CDR1 and CDR2 are SGHNT and YENEEA. This CDR3 comprises 14 residues. Incomplete CDR3 DNA: TGTGCCAGCAGCACGGACAGGGGGCCCGAAAAA. Translated: CASSTDRGPEK. The entire CDR3 protein reads CASSTDRGPEKLFF.

In the case of this clone: From the germline J gene comes the end of the CDR3, since the read stops 3 residues before it. The rearrangement links TRBV20-1 to TRBJ1-2; 12 positions match TRBD1. Per the germline V gene, CDR1 is DFQATT and CDR2 is SNEGSKA (reference sequence). The CDR3 consists of 16 residues. The junction had 6 bases not matched to a gene; V was cut back by 0 bases and J by 4 bases. The CDR3 is CSARDRGQGAFYGYTF. The DNA read from the CDR3 is TGCAGTGCTAGAGATAGGGGACAGGGGGCATTCTATGGC.